This T cell receptor (beta chain) was recorded in a study of regulatory T cells in long-lasting Graves disease (dated by TCRdb to the early 2020s). With regard to the full study: Persistent Graves' disease was defined as antithyroid drug treatment for over 5 years with persistently positive TSH receptor autoantibodies. The study was conducted in China and was registered as a clinical trial. A total of around 35 samples underwent TCR sequencing: about 13 from persistent and approximately 20 from newly diagnosed Graves' disease patients. In the clinical cohort, patients with persistent Graves' disease had used antithyroid drugs for an average of around 9.3 years. Peripheral blood TCR sequencing and RNA sequencing compared persistent Graves' disease patients with newly diagnosed Graves' disease patients.

Study-wide conclusions, independent of this receptor: Only peripheral blood was studied, because thyroid tissue, the primary lesion, was inaccessible. Preferential use of TRBV28, TRBJ1-2 and TRBJ2-5 was observed in persistent disease, whereas TRBV20-1 and TRBJ2-1 were favored in newly diagnosed disease. Persistent patients shared more public clonotypes among themselves (2,741) than newly diagnosed patients did (more than 950). The small sample size was acknowledged by the authors as a limitation that may reduce accuracy. Compared with newly diagnosed patients, persistent Graves' disease patients had lower TCR Shannon entropy and fewer highly expanded clones, which suggests clonal expansion. Sequencing and analysis were limited to the TCR beta chain.

This clonotype has a handful of counts. Its antigen has not been determined. No base-level quality is on record; no much larger clone is a single base apart. The CDR3 sequence holds 14 residues, the cysteine and phenylalanine included. The retained sequence is limited to the CDR3, 42 bases, with the frame set at the first base. The germline V gene gives CDR1 as KGHDR and CDR2 as SFDVKD. V is cut by 5 bases and J by 5 bases, and the space between the germline ends is 14 bases. Taken with the paper, the label for time point translates to: persistent/refractory GD, antithyroid drugs over 5 years with positive TRAb. For both TCR sequencing and RNA sequencing, RNA was extracted from PBMCs in TRIzol. Graves' disease was diagnosed according to American Thyroid Association guidelines. The patients came from an endocrinology department in Xi'an, China. Each patient gave approximately 9.7 milliliters of peripheral blood, collected in an EDTA anticoagulant tube. Ficoll Paque Plus density gradient separation was used to isolate PBMCs, and no further T cell sorting was performed. An Agilent 2100 Bioanalyzer and agarose gel were used to check RNA quality, while a NanoDrop 2000 measured RNA concentration.

Receptors were amplified or captured by multiplex PCR. Sequencer: Illumina HiSeq 4000. To build TCR beta libraries, CDR3 regions were amplified by Arm-PCR using iRepertoire HTBI primers. Before sequencing, the PCR products underwent gel purification. In the original analysis: Gene usage analysis of CDR3 amino acid clonotypes relied on the approximately 68 TRBV and 12 to 15 TRBJ segments identified across samples. COPE and FqMerger were used to merge the filtered high-quality paired reads into contigs. BLAST was used to align contigs to IMGT TRBV, TRBD and TRBJ reference genes, and CDR3 was defined according to IMGT. Clonotypes above 0.1% frequency were classified as highly expanded clones. Repertoire diversity was measured by Shannon entropy, and V-J evenness by the Gini coefficient. A clonotype found in more than one individual was treated as public. TCRdb redid the processing of the public reads, applying fastp at Q25 and MiXCR, and retained in-frame beta chains. CDR3 protein sequences are deduplicated, and each keeps its most common genes and DNA. The V and J calls, along with clone size, are taken from TCRdb and not from the paper's own processing. Recorded for this sample are under 500,000 distinct CDR3 sequences; less than 25% of them occurred a single time. Clones ranked in the top ten supply 7.8% of the sample.

Here the chain combines TRBV24-1 and TRBJ2-5; the D gene is tentatively TRBD1 or TRBD2, each matching 5 bases. Sample: peripheral blood mononuclear cells (PBMCs), taken when the disease was refractory, from a patient treated with antithyroid drugs. This TCR came from a female donor with Graves disease. The CDR3 reads CATSALPGRETQYF. In nucleotide form, the sequence is TGTGCCACCAGTGCCCTACCGGGGCGGGAGACCCAGTACTTC.